This T cell receptor beta chain derives from a study of blood T cells in healthy people across ages. A sample-barcoded 5' primer and a J-beta primer mix were used in a second PCR of roughly 6 to 12 cycles. Per-sample output comprised a minimum of 2.5 million paired-end reads containing CDR3. One entry per CDR3 protein results from TCRdb running MiXCR on the 5' RACE reads. The sample holds over 600,000 distinct CDR3 sequences, approximately 40% seen once. General observations from the study: Changes in expanded clonotypes were possibly confounded, as the CMV status of donors was unknown. With age, beta diversity per million T cells declined roughly linearly, significantly by roughly 40.

Researchers collected about 9.6 milliliters of peripheral blood from every single donor. This clonotype appeared a few times. The target antigen is unknown. The specimen was blood. The origin of this receptor is an elderly man in good health.

The DNA for the CDR3 is TGTGCCAGCAGCCGTCCCATTTCCTACGAGCAGTACTTC. It specifies CASSRPISYEQYF. V usage is TRBV7-8 and J usage is TRBJ2-7; D ambiguous. The CDR3 is 13 amino acids. Germline CDR1 and CDR2: SGHVS and FQNEAQ. Trimming took 5 bases from V and 1 from J, leaving 9 bases between them.